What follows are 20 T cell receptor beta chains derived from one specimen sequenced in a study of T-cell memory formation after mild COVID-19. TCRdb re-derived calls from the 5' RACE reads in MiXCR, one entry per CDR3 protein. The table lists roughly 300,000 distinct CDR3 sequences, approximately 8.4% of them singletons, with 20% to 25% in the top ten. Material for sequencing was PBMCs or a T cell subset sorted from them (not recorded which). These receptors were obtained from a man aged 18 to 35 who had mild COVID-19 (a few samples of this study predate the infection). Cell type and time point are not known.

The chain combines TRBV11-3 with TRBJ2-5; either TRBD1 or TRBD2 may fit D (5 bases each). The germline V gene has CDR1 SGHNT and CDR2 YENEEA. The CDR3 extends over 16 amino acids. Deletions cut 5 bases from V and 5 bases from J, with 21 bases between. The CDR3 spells CASSPQGPAAFETQYF. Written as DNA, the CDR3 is TGTGCCAGCAGCCCCCAGGGCCCAGCGGCCTTTGAGACCCAGTACTTC.

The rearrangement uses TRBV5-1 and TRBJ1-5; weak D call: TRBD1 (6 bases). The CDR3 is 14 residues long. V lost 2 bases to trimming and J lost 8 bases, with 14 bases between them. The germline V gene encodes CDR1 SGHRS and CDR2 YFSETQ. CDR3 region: CASSFVEGGEPQHF. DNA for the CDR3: TGCGCCAGCAGCTTCGTAGAGGGGGGGGAGCCCCAGCATTTT.

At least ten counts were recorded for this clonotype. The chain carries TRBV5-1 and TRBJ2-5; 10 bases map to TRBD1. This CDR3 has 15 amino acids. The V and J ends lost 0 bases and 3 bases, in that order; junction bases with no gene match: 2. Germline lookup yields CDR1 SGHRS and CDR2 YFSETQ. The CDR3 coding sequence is TGCGCCAGCAGCTTGGTCGGGACAGGGGAAGAGACCCAGTACTTC. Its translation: CASSLVGTGEETQYF.

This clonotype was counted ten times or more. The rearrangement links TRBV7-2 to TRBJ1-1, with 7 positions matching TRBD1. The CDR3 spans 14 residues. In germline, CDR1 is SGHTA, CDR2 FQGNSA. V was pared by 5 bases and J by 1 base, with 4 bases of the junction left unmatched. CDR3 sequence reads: CASSPDRANTEAFF. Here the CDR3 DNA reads TGTGCCAGCAGCCCAGACAGGGCGAACACTGAAGCTTTCTTT.

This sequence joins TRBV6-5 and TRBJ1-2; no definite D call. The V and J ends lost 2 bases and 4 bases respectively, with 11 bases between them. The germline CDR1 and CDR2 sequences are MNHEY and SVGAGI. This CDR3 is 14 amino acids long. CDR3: CASSYATGVYGYTF. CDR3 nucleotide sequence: TGTGCCAGCAGTTACGCAACGGGTGTCTATGGCTACACCTTC.

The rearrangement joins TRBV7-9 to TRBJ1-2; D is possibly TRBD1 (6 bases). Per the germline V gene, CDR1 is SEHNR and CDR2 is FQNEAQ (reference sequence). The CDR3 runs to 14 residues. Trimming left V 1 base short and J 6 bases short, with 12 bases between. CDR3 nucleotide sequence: TGTGCCAGCAGCTTAGAAGGGGGGAGGAATGGCTACACCTTC. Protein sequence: CASSLEGGRNGYTF.

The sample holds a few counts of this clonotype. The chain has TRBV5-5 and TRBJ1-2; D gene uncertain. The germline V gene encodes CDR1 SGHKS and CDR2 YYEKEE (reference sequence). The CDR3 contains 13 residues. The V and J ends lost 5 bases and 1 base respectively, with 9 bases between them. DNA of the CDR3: TGTGCCAGCAGGCTGGGAGATAACTATGGCTACACCTTC. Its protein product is CASRLGDNYGYTF.

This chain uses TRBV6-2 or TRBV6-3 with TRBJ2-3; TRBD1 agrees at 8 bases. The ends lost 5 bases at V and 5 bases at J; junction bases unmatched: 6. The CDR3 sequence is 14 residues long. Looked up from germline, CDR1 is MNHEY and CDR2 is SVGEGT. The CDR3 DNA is TGTGCCAGCAGTCTCGGACAGGGCATAGATACGCAGTATTTT. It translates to CASSLGQGIDTQYF.

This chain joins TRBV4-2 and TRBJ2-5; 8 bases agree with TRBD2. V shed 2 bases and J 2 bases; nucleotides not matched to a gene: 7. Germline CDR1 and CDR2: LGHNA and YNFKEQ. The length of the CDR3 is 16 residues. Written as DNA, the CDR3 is TGTGCCAGCAGCCAACCCGGGACTAGTTCTCAAGAGACCCAGTACTTC. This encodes CASSQPGTSSQETQYF.

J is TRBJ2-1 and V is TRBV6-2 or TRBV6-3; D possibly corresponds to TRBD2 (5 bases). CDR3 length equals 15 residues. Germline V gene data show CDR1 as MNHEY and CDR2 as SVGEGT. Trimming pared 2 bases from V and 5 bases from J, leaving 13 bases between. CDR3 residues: CASSYRQLGNNEQFF. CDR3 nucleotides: TGTGCCAGCAGTTACCGCCAACTAGGAAACAATGAGCAGTTCTTC.

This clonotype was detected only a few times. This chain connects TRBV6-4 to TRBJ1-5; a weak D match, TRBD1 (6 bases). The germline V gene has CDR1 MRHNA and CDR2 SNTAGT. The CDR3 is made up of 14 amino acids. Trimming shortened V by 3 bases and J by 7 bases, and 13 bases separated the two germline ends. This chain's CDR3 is CASSESQGTQPQHF. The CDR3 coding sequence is TGTGCCAGCAGTGAGTCACAGGGAACCCAGCCCCAGCATTTT.

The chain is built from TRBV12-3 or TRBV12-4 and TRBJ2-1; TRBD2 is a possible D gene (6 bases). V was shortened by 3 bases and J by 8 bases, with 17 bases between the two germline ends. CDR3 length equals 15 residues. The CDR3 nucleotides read TGTGCCAGCAGTTTGGCGGGGAACCGCCTCGATGAGCAGTTCTTC. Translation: CASSLAGNRLDEQFF.

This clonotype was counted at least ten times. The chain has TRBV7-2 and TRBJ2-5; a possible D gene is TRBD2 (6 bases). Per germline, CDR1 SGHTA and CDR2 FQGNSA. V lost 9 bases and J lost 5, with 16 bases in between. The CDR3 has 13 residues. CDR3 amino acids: CASSGTLRETQYF. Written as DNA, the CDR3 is TGTGCCAGTTCCGGGACTCTAAGGGAGACCCAGTACTTC.

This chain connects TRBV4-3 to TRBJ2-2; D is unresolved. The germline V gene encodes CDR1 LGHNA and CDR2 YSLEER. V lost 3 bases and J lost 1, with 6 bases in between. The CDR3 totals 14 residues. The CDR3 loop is CASSHARNTGELFF. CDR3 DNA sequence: TGCGCCAGCAGCCACGCCAGGAACACCGGGGAGCTGTTTTTT.

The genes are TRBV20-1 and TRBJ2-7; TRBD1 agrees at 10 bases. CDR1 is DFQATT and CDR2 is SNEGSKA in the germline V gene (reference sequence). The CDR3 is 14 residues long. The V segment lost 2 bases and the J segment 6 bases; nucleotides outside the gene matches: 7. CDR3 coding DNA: TGCAGTGCTAGAACCGGGACAGGGGCGATCGAGCAGTACTTC. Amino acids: CSARTGTGAIEQYF.

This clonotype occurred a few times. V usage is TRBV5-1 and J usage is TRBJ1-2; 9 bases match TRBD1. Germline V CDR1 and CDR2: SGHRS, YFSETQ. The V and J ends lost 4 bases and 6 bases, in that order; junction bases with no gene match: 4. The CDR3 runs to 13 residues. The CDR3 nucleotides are TGCGCCAGCAGCCCTACAGGGGGCGATGGCTACACCTTC. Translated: CASSPTGGDGYTF.

DNA for the CDR3: TGTGCCAGCTCACCAGCCCGGGAGAGAAATTCACCCCTCCACTTT. This encodes CASSPARERNSPLHF. The chain links TRBV18 to TRBJ1-6; D gene uncertain. Trimming removed 2 bases at V and 7 bases at J, with 12 bases between. The germline gives CDR1 KGHSH, CDR2 LQKENI. The CDR3 covers 15 residues.

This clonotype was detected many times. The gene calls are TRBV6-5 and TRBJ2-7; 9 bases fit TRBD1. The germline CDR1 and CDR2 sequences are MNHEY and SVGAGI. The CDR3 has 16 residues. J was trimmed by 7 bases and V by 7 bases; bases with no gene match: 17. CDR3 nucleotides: TGTGCCAGCATAAGGCGCCCGGGACAGGGAGCGGGAGAGCAGTACTTC. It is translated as CASIRRPGQGAGEQYF.

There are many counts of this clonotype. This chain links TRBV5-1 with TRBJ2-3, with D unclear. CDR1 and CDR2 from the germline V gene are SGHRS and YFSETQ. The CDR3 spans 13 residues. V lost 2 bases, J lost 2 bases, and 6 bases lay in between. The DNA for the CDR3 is TGCGCCAGCAGCTTAACTTTCACAGATACGCAGTATTTT. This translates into CASSLTFTDTQYF.

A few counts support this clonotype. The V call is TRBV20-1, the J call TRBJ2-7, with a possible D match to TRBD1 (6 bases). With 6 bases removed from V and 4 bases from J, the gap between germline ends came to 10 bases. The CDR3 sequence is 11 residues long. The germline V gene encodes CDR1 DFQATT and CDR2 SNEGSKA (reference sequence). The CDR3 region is CSAWTAYEQYF. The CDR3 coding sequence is TGCAGTGCCTGGACAGCATACGAGCAGTACTTC.